These 30 T cell receptor beta chains were all obtained from the same sample, sequenced in a study of cytomegalovirus exposure and HLA in healthy donors. In the PCR, 60 Vbeta and 13 Jbeta primers were used. Sequencing was performed with immunoSEQ multiplex PCR; in TCRdb, only in-frame clones are kept and a portion is missing. The table includes some 82,000 clones, less than 85% detected once. Material: PBMCs. These receptors came from a woman aged 45 to 65 in good health and CMV-seronegative.

The V call is TRBV14, the J call TRBJ1-4; TRBD1 agrees at 12 bases. There are 16 residues in the CDR3. Germline V gene lookup returns CDR1 SGHDN and CDR2 FVKESK. The trim removed 5 bases at V and 7 bases at J, leaving 8 bases unmatched. The CDR3 here is CASSYQGQGAFEKLFF. CDR3 sequence (DNA): TGTGCCAGCAGCTATCAGGGACAGGGGGCTTTTGAAAAACTGTTTTTT.

V gene TRBV4-2 combines with J gene TRBJ2-7; TRBD1 matches 8 bases. This CDR3 region has 14 residues. J was trimmed by 2 bases and V by 1 base; bases with no gene match: 1. CDR1 and CDR2 (germline): LGHNA, YNFKEQ. CDR3 sequence: CASSQGQGTYEQYF. DNA for the CDR3: TGTGCCAGCAGCCAAGGACAGGGGACCTACGAGCAGTACTTC.

The genes are TRBV4-1 and TRBJ2-3; D possibly corresponds to TRBD2 (6 bases). Germline CDR1 MGHRA, CDR2 YSYEKL. V was trimmed by 0 bases and J by 3 bases, leaving 16 bases between them. The CDR3 has 17 amino acids. CDR3 DNA sequence: TGCGCCAGCAGCCAAGATCCAGGGACTCAAGAAACAGATACGCAGTATTTT. Protein product: CASSQDPGTQETDTQYF.

The sample holds a few counts of this clone. V usage is TRBV6-1 and J usage is TRBJ2-7, with D uncertain. In germline, CDR1 is MNHNS, CDR2 SASEGT. The CDR3 runs to 14 residues. Trimming shortened V by 5 bases and J by 1 base, and 12 bases separated the two germline ends. CDR3 in DNA: TGTGCCAGCAGTAGGAAGGCGGAATCCTACGAGCAGTACGTC. This sequence encodes CASSRKAESYEQYV.

This chain joins TRBV7-9 and TRBJ2-1, with D uncertain. The CDR3 covers 15 residues. V was trimmed by 3 bases and J by 2 bases, leaving 11 bases between them. The V gene's germline CDR1 is SEHNR and CDR2 FQNEAQ (reference sequence). This CDR3 is CASSFVPGPYNEQFF. CDR3 sequence (DNA): TGTGCCAGCAGCTTTGTCCCAGGCCCCTACAATGAGCAGTTCTTC.

In its sample, this clone was seen a few times. V usage is TRBV6-5 and J usage is TRBJ2-1; no clear D gene. V gave up 6 bases and J gave up 0 bases, with 6 bases separating them. The CDR3 is 13 residues long. The germline V gene encodes CDR1 MNHEY and CDR2 SVGAGI. CDR3 DNA sequence: TGTGCCAGCAGCCCCAGCTCCTACAATGAGCAGTTCTTC. Translation: CASSPSSYNEQFF.

The J gene is TRBJ1-5, the V gene TRBV7-2, with D unclear. The germline CDR1 and CDR2 sequences are SGHTA and FQGNSA. Deletions cut 3 bases from V and 1 base from J, with 10 bases between. This CDR3 is 15 amino acids long. The CDR3 is CASSLSAASNQPQHF. CDR3 DNA sequence: TGTGCCAGCAGCTTGAGCGCCGCGAGCAATCAGCCCCAGCATTTT. The full variable domain, rest sourced from reference TRBV7-2 and TRBJ1-5, is GAGVSQSPSNKVTEKGKDVELRCDPISGHTALYWYRQSLGQGLEFLIYFQGNSAPDKSGLPSDRFSAERTGGSVSTLTIQRTQQEDSAVYLCASSLSAASNQPQHFGDGTRLSIL.

The chain employs TRBV6-1 and TRBJ2-7; 7 positions agree with TRBD1. The trim removed 2 bases at V and 6 bases at J, leaving 7 bases unmatched. The CDR3 is 14 residues long. Germline V gene lookup returns CDR1 MNHNS and CDR2 SASEGT. Written as DNA, the CDR3 is TGTGCCAGCAGTGAATTGACAGGGCAGGTCGAGCAGTACGTC. Translating gives CASSELTGQVEQYV.

V is TRBV2 and J is TRBJ1-5; D is uncertain. Germline loops: CDR1 SNHLY, CDR2 FYNNEI. V gave up 4 bases and J gave up 2 bases, with 12 bases separating them. The CDR3 loop spans 15 amino acids. CDR3 sequence reads: CASSGREYRNQPQHF. CDR3 DNA sequence: TGTGCCAGCAGTGGCCGGGAATACCGCAATCAGCCCCAGCATTTT.

This chain joins TRBV28 and TRBJ2-7, with 7 nucleotides matching TRBD1. This CDR3 contains 13 residues. V lost 7 bases to trimming and J lost 4 bases; unmatched junction nucleotides: 7. Germline CDR1 and CDR2: MDHEN and SYDVKM. The CDR3 protein is CASTSAGGYEQYF. The CDR3 DNA reads TGTGCCAGCACCTCGGCAGGGGGATACGAGCAGTACTTC. Full variable domain (rest looked up from reference TRBV28 and TRBJ2-7): DVKVTQSSRYLVKRTGEKVFLECVQDMDHENMFWYRQDPGLGLRLIYFSYDVKMKEKGDIPEGYSVSREKKERFSLILESASTNQTSMYLCASTSAGGYEQYFGPGTRLTVT.

The gene calls are TRBV7-9 and TRBJ1-1; 9 bases fit TRBD1. CDR1 is SEHNR and CDR2 is FQNEAQ in the germline V gene (reference sequence). With 1 base clipped from V and 7 bases from J, the junction kept 7 bases outside the gene matches. The CDR3 length is 15 residues. CDR3 DNA: TGTGCCAGCAGCTTAGGTAGATTGGGACAGGGTGAAGCTTTCTTT. Protein sequence: CASSLGRLGQGEAFF. The variable domain in full, with the rest retrieved from reference TRBV7-9 and TRBJ1-1, is DTGVSQNPRHKITKRGQNVTFRCDPISEHNRLYWYRQTLGQGPEFLTYFQNEAQLEKSRLLSDRFSAERPKGSFSTLEIQRTEQGDSAMYLCASSLGRLGQGEAFFGQGTRLTVV.

The V gene is TRBV5-8, the J gene TRBJ1-2; no definite D call. CDR3 length: 18 residues. Germline V lookup: CDR1 SGHTS, CDR2 YDEGEE. Trimming cost V 0 bases and J 0 bases, with 18 bases left between them. The CDR3 sequence: CASSLGSGRQAANYGYTF. In DNA, the CDR3 is TGTGCCAGCAGCTTGGGGTCAGGCAGGCAGGCAGCTAACTATGGCTACACCTTC.

This chain links TRBV27 with TRBJ2-5, with D possibly being TRBD1 (5 bases). The end of the DNA fits TRBJ2-7 better, so the J call may be wrong. Germline V CDR1 and CDR2: MNHEY, SMNVEV (reference sequence). This CDR3 is built from 13 residues. CDR3 amino acids: CASSRQITYEQYF. The DNA of the CDR3 is TGTGCCAGCAGTCGACAGATAACCTACGAGCAGTACTTC.

The rearrangement links TRBV29-1 to TRBJ2-1; 7 positions match TRBD1. The length of the CDR3 is 13 residues. The J segment lost 4 bases and the V segment lost 7 bases, leaving 7 bases of the junction unmatched. Germline values: CDR1 SQVTM, CDR2 ANQGSEA. CDR3: CSDRDSPYNEQFF. CDR3 bases: TGCAGCGACCGGGACAGCCCTTACAATGAGCAGTTCTTC.

The CDR3 sequence is CASSLTGIGYNEQFF. The CDR3 nucleotides are TGTGCCAGCAGCCTGACAGGGATTGGGTACAATGAGCAGTTCTTC. The genes are TRBV14 and TRBJ2-1; 7 positions agree with TRBD1. The J segment lost 4 bases and the V segment lost 4 bases, leaving 7 bases of the junction unmatched. The CDR3 totals 15 residues. Germline assignment: CDR1 SGHDN and CDR2 FVKESK.

The J gene is TRBJ2-1, the V gene TRBV6-6, with TRBD2 matching 12 bases. Germline V lookup: CDR1 MNHNY, CDR2 SVGAGI (reference sequence). The CDR3 runs to 16 residues. Trimming cost V 7 bases and J 6 bases; bases outside gene matches: 10. In nucleotides, the CDR3 is TGTGCCAGCACCTCAGGACTAGCGGGACTAAGCAATGAGCAGTTCTTC. Translated: CASTSGLAGLSNEQFF.

This sequence joins TRBV2 and TRBJ1-4; TRBD1 matches 7 bases. After removal of 6 bases from V and 6 bases from J, the junction contained 1 base not matched to a gene. CDR1 and CDR2 (germline): SNHLY, FYNNEI. The CDR3 runs 12 residues. The CDR3 DNA reads as TGTGCCAGCAGCGACAGGGATGAAAAACTGTTTTTT. It specifies CASSDRDEKLFF.

The chain has TRBV20-1 and TRBJ2-5; D gene unclear. The CDR3 sequence is 11 residues long. V lost 4 bases and J lost 9, with 12 bases in between. The germline V gene has CDR1 DFQATT and CDR2 SNEGSKA (reference sequence). CDR3 region: CSAKADLAQYF. CDR3 DNA sequence: TGCAGTGCTAAAGCCGATCTGGCCCAGTACTTC.

The chain combines TRBV13 with TRBJ2-1, with 12 bases lining up with TRBD1. CDR1 PRHDT and CDR2 FYEKMQ come from the germline V gene (reference sequence). Unmatched junction bases numbered 6, after V lost 6 bases and J lost 6 bases. The length of the CDR3 is 15 residues. CDR3 loop: CASSPGQGAANEQFF. The CDR3 DNA sequence: TGTGCCAGCAGTCCGGGACAGGGGGCTGCCAATGAGCAGTTCTTC.

The V call is TRBV6-4, the J call TRBJ2-3; unclear D gene. CDR3 size: 14 residues. V lost 4 bases and J lost 8, with 16 bases in between. Germline CDR1 and CDR2: MRHNA and SNTAGT. The CDR3 nucleotides read TGTGCCAGCAGTGGAGGTCAGACCACGGGTACGCAGTATTTT. Translating gives CASSGGQTTGTQYF.

This sequence joins TRBV4-1 and TRBJ2-7; 10 nucleotides align to TRBD2. CDR3 size: 15 residues. Germline CDR1 MGHRA, CDR2 YSYEKL. J lost 3 bases, V lost 4 bases, and 6 bases had no gene match. In nucleotides, the CDR3 is TGCGCCAGCAGCCGACCGGGACTAGCGCGCTACGAGCAGTACTTC. It encodes CASSRPGLARYEQYF.

The chain couples TRBV2 to TRBJ2-5; TRBD2 aligns across 8 bases. The CDR3 totals 12 residues. Trimming cost V 2 bases and J 13 bases; bases outside gene matches: 6. Germline V lookup: CDR1 SNHLY, CDR2 FYNNEI. The chain's CDR3 is CASSESGGQRYF. The DNA of the CDR3 is TGTGCCAGCAGTGAAAGCGGGGGTCAAAGGTACTTC.

This clone was counted a single time. This chain uses TRBV20-1 with TRBJ2-7; D is undetermined. Looked up from germline, CDR1 is DFQATT and CDR2 is SNEGSKA (reference sequence). The V gene lost 4 bases and the J gene lost 6 bases, with 10 bases spanning the gap. The CDR3 sequence is 11 residues long. The CDR3 protein is CSATISGEQYF. The CDR3, as DNA: TGCAGTGCTACGATTTCAGGCGAGCAGTACTTC.

The chain couples TRBV7-2 to TRBJ1-2, with unresolved D. The germline V gene has CDR1 SGHTA and CDR2 FQGNSA. The V end was cut by 1 base, the J end by 6 bases, with 18 bases between. This CDR3 has 16 residues. CDR3 sequence (DNA): TGTGCCAGCAGCTTAGAGCGGTTGCGGCGGCCGGATGGCTACACCTTC. This sequence encodes CASSLERLRRPDGYTF. Filled out from reference TRBV7-2 and TRBJ1-2, the complete variable domain reads GAGVSQSPSNKVTEKGKDVELRCDPISGHTALYWYRQSLGQGLEFLIYFQGNSAPDKSGLPSDRFSAERTGGSVSTLTIQRTQQEDSAVYLCASSLERLRRPDGYTFGSGTRLTVV.

The V and J genes are TRBV28 and TRBJ1-5, with D unresolved. Trimming stripped 3 bases from V and 1 base from J, with 10 bases between. This CDR3 is 15 amino acids long. The germline CDR1 and CDR2 sequences are MDHEN and SYDVKM. The CDR3: CASSLRSPSNQPQHF. CDR3 coding DNA: TGTGCCAGCAGTTTGAGGAGTCCCAGCAATCAGCCCCAGCATTTT.

This clone was detected only a few times. The chain links TRBV4-1 to TRBJ1-1; unclear D gene. The V gene lost 1 base and the J gene lost 4 bases, with 13 bases spanning the gap. In germline, CDR1 is MGHRA, CDR2 YSYEKL. The CDR3 totals 15 residues. The DNA of the CDR3 is TGCGCCAGCAGCCAAGGGCTTGCGGGAAGCACTGAAGCTTTCTTT. The encoded protein is CASSQGLAGSTEAFF.

In this sample, this clone turned up once. The V and J genes are TRBV6-1 and TRBJ2-5; tentative D call: TRBD1 (6 bases). V was clipped by 2 bases and J by 5 bases, with 15 bases between them. This CDR3 region has 15 residues. Germline V gives CDR1 MNHNS, CDR2 SASEGT. CDR3 nucleotides: TGTGCCAGCAGTGAACATGGACAGCATGGGGAGACCCAGTACTTC. This translates into CASSEHGQHGETQYF.

The CDR3 loop reads CATNPRERSTYNEQFF. The CDR3 DNA reads TGTGCCACCAATCCCAGGGAACGATCTACCTACAATGAGCAGTTCTTC. The V call is TRBV15, the J call TRBJ2-1; D may be TRBD1 (5 bases). Germline V gene lookup returns CDR1 LNHNV and CDR2 YYDKDF (reference sequence). V was clipped by 7 bases and J by 2 bases, with 18 bases between them. The CDR3 runs to 16 residues.

The chain recombines TRBV6-1 with TRBJ1-2; D is uncertain. Trimming took 1 base from V and 0 from J, leaving 6 bases between them. This CDR3 is 14 amino acids long. CDR1 and CDR2 (germline): MNHNS, SASEGT. In nucleotides, the CDR3 is TGTGCCAGCAGTGAAGATCTGTCTAACTATGGCTACACCTTC. This translates into CASSEDLSNYGYTF.

CDR3 sequence: CASSLRGVGGYTF. DNA for the CDR3: TGTGCCAGCAGCTTACGGGGTGTGGGTGGCTACACCTTC. V usage is TRBV7-8 and J usage is TRBJ1-2; D gene uncertain. The V end was cut by 2 bases, the J end by 7 bases, with 11 bases between. This CDR3 has 13 residues. CDR1 is SGHVS, CDR2 FQNEAQ, per germline.